Listed below are T cell receptor beta chains from one sample, sequenced in a study of cytomegalovirus exposure and HLA in healthy donors. The repertoire was sequenced with immunoSEQ multiplex PCR; TCRdb's copy has only in-frame clones and lacks some. The table records over 100,000 clones, approximately 76% of them present only once. The sequenced sample consisted of PBMCs. The receptors were gathered from a woman under 30 in good health and CMV-seropositive. CDR3s leave out the opening cysteine and the closing phenylalanine or tryptophan. Fields, in order: V gene, D gene, J gene, CDR3 protein. D genes are given only for firm matches.

TRBV28,TRBD1,TRBJ1-1,ASSLWSDRVGNTEAF
TRBV19,TRBD2,TRBJ2-7,ASSQATRTSGAPAGYEQY
TRBV28,TRBD2,TRBJ2-7,ASSLGRLAGSHTPYEQY
TRBV5-1,NA,TRBJ2-7,ASSLAAAAHEQY
TRBV6-5,TRBD2,TRBJ2-4,ASSYSGAPNIQY
TRBV6-5,NA,TRBJ2-3,ASGGGAGTDTQY
TRBV2,TRBD1,TRBJ2-7,ASSEGRTGTYEQY
TRBV29-1,TRBD2,TRBJ2-3,SVVAFVAGAADTQY
TRBV6-5,TRBD2,TRBJ2-7,ASSYTSGLADEQY
TRBV19,TRBD2,TRBJ2-3,ASSIGLAGGTTDTQY
TRBV19,NA,TRBJ1-2,ASNPTGATNYGYT
TRBV4-1,TRBD2,TRBJ2-7,ASAAGTSGYEQY
TRBV7-2,NA,TRBJ2-2,ASRRGGANTGELF
TRBV2,NA,TRBJ2-7,ASRETGTWYEQY
TRBV5-1,NA,TRBJ1-2,ASSLSQNYGYT
TRBV9,NA,TRBJ1-1,ASSQGNTEAF
TRBV11-2,NA,TRBJ1-2,ASSLEQGYGYT
TRBV2,TRBD2,TRBJ2-7,ASSEGPGRREQY
TRBV12-2,NA,TRBJ2-1,ASRLASREPSRNEQF
TRBV28,NA,TRBJ1-5,ATTWGPPQH
TRBV6-1,TRBD1,TRBJ1-2,ASIRGGGYGYT
TRBV19,NA,TRBJ1-2,ASSIFLLSPYGYT
TRBV6-5,TRBD1,TRBJ2-7,ASSYWRTGDEQY
TRBV10-3,NA,TRBJ1-1,AISGGREGTEAF
TRBV28,NA,TRBJ2-3,ASSPPRASGDTQY
TRBV7-9,TRBD1,TRBJ1-2,ASSFGTGGNYGYT
TRBV18,TRBD1,TRBJ1-1,ASSPIKGQGNTEAF
TRBV13,TRBD1,TRBJ2-4,ASSIQGAKNIQY
TRBV2,TRBD1,TRBJ1-2,ASSPGTGAGPYGYT
TRBV7-8,TRBD2,TRBJ2-7,ASSPPRAGVNEQY
TRBV6-4,TRBD2,TRBJ2-7,ASSDSKDGSGNIHEQY
TRBV9,TRBD1,TRBJ2-3,ASSEGQGRADTQY
TRBV6-1,TRBD1,TRBJ1-5,ASSDRTGKSNQPQH
TRBV9,TRBD2,TRBJ2-7,ASSVTGGSYEQY
TRBV6-1,TRBD1,TRBJ2-3,ASSDRDRWARTDTQY
TRBV4-2,NA,TRBJ2-1,ASSQEPSPYNEQF
TRBV6-5,NA,TRBJ2-1,ASSFIGGDEQF
TRBV5-1,NA,TRBJ2-3,ASSPGTSTDTQY
TRBV30,TRBD1,TRBJ2-7,ASSGGGYEQY
TRBV19,NA,TRBJ1-3,ATSGVSGNTIY
TRBV13,TRBD1,TRBJ1-1,ASSRGGTGGTEAF
TRBV9,NA,TRBJ1-6,ASSTRVNNSPLH
TRBV4-1,NA,TRBJ2-1,ASSPQGAGGDNEQF
TRBV7-9,NA,TRBJ2-3,ASSLGAITDTQY
TRBV6-5,TRBD1,TRBJ2-5,ASSFDRVETQY
TRBV27,TRBD2,TRBJ2-3,ASSSQAGETASTDTQY
TRBV2,TRBD2,TRBJ2-7,ASSERGLASSYEQY
TRBV21-1,NA,TRBJ1-2,ASSKKGQGASDYGYT
TRBV5-4,TRBD1,TRBJ1-2,ASSLARDRANYGYT
TRBV4-2,TRBD1,TRBJ2-1,ASSPRDRGADGEQF
TRBV6-6,NA,TRBJ2-5,ASSYALETQY